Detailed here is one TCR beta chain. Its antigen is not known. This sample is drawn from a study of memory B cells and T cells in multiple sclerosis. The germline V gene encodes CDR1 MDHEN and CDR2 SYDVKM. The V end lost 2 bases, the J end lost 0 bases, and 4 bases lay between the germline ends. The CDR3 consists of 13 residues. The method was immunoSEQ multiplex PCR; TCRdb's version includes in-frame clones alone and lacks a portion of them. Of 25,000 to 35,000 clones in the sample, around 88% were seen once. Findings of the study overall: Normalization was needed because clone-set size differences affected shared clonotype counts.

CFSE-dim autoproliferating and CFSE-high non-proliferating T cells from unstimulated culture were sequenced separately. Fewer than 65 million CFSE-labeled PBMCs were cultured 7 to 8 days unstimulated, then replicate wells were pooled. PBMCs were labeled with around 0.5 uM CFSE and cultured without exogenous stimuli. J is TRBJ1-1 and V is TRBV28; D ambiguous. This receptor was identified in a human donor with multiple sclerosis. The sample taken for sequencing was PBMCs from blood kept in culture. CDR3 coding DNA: TGTGCCAGCAGTTTAATTTTGAACACTGAAGCTTTCTTT. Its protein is CASSLILNTEAFF.